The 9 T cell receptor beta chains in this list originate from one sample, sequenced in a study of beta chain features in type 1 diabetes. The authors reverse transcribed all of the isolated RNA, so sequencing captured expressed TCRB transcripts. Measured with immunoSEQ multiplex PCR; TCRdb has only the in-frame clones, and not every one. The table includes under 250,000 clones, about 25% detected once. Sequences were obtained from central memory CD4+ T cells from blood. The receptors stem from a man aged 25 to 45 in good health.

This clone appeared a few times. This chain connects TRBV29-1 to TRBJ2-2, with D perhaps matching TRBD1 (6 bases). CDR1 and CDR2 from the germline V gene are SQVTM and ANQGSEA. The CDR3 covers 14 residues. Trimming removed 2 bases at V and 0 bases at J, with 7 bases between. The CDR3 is CSVERGSNTGELFF. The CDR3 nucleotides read TGCAGCGTTGAAAGGGGGTCGAACACCGGGGAGCTGTTTTTT.

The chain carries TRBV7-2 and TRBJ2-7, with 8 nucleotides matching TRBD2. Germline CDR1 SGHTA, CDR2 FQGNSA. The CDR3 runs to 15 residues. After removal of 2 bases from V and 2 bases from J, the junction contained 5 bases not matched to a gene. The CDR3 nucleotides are TGTGCCAGCAGCTTAAGTAGCGGGGACGCCTACGAGCAGTACTTC. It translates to CASSLSSGDAYEQYF.

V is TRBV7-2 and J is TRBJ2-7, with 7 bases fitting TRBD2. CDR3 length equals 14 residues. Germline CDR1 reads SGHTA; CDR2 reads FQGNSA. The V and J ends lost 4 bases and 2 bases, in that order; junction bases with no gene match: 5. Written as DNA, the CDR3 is TGTGCCAGCAGCTCCGTAGCGGGTACCTACGAGCAGTACTTC. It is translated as CASSSVAGTYEQYF.

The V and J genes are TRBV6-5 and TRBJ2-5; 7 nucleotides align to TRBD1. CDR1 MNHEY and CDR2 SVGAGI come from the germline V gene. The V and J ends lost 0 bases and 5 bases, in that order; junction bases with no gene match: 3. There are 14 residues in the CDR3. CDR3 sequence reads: CASSYSRDSETQYF. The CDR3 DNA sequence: TGTGCCAGCAGTTACTCGAGGGACAGTGAGACCCAGTACTTC.

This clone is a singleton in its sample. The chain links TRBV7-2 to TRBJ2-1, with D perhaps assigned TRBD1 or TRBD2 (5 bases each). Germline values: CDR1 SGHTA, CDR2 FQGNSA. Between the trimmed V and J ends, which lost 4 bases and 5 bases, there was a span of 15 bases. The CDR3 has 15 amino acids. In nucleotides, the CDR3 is TGTGCCAGCAGCTCCCCTACGGGGCAAAACAATGAGCAGTTCTTC. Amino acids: CASSSPTGQNNEQFF.

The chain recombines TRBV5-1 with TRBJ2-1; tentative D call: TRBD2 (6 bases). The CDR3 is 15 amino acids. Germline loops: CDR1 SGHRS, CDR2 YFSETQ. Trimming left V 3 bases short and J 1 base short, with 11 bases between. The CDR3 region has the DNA TGCGCCAGCAGCTCTGGGGGAGGATCCTACAATGAGCAGTTCTTC. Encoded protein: CASSSGGGSYNEQFF. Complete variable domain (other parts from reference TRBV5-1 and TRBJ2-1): KAGVTQTPRYLIKTRGQQVTLSCSPISGHRSVSWYQQTPGQGLQFLFEYFSETQRNKGNFPGRFSGRQFSNSRSEMNVSTLELGDSALYLCASSSGGGSYNEQFFGPGTRLTVL.

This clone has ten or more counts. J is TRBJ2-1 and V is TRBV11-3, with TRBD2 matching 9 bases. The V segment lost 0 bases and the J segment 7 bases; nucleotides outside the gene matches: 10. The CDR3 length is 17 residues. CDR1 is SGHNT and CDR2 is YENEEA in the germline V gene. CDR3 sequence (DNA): TGTGCCAGCAGCTTAGATGCGAGAGCGGGGGGAGGAAATGAGCAGTTCTTC. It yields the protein CASSLDARAGGGNEQFF. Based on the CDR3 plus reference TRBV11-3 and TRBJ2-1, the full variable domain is EAGVVQSPRYKIIEKKQPVAFWCNPISGHNTLYWYLQNLGQGPELLIRYENEEAVDDSQLPKDRFSAERLKGVDSTLKIQPAELGDSAVYLCASSLDARAGGGNEQFFGPGTRLTVL.

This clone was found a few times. CDR3 nucleotide sequence: TGTGCCAGCAGCTTAGGTGATTACAGATCCTACGAGCAGTACTTC. This codes for CASSLGDYRSYEQYF. The chain combines TRBV7-2 with TRBJ2-7, with no clear D. The CDR3 loop spans 15 amino acids. Between the trimmed V and J ends, which lost 1 base and 1 base, there was a span of 11 bases. Germline V CDR1 and CDR2: SGHTA, FQGNSA.

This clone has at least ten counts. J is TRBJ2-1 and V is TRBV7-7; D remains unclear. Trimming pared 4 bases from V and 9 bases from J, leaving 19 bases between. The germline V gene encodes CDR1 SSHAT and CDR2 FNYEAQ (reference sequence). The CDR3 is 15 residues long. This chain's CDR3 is CASSSGRAFFAEQFF. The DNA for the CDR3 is TGTGCCAGCAGCTCCGGACGGGCTTTCTTTGCTGAGCAGTTCTTC.